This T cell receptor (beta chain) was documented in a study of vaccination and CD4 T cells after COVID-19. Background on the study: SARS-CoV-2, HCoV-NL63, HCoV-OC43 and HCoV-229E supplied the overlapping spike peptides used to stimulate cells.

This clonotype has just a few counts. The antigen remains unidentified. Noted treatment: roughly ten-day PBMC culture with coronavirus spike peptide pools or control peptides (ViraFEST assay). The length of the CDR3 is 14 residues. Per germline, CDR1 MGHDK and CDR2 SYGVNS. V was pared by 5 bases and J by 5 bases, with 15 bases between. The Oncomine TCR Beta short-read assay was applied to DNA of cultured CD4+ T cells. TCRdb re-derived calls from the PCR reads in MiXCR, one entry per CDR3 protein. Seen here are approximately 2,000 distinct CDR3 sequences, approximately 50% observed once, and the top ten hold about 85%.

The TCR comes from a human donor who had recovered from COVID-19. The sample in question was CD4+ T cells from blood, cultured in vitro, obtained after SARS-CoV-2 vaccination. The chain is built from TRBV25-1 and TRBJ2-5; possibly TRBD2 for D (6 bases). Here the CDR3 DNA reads TGTGCCAGCAGTACCCAAGGGGCGGGGGAGACCCAGTACTTC. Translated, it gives CASSTQGAGETQYF. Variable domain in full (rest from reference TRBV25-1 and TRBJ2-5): EADIYQTPRYLVIGTGKKITLECSQTMGHDKMYWYQQDPGMELHLIHYSYGVNSTEKGDLSSESTVSRIRTEHFPLTLESARPSHTSQYLCASSTQGAGETQYFGPGTRLLVL.